These T cell receptor beta chains were read from a single sample in a study of identifying expanded T cells in peripheral blood. The assay was immunoSEQ multiplex PCR, and TCRdb's table has in-frame clones only and misses some. The sample includes about 84,000 clones, approximately 83% seen only once; the top ten take approximately 5.6%. The sequencing sample was made of blood. Source of these receptors: a person aged 18 to 70 in good health. The CDR3 runs from the conserved cysteine through the conserved F or W. D genes are given only for firm matches. A row's size may be missing; if present it is once, few, many or a size class.

d_call j_call clone_size v_call cdr3_aa cdr3_nt
TRBD1 TRBJ2-5 NA TRBV25-1 CASSFKGTGGQETQYF TGTGCCAGCAGTTTCAAGGGGACAGGGGGCCAAGAGACCCAGTACTTC
NA TRBJ2-1 NA TRBV14 CASSQVSYNEQFF TGTGCCAGCAGCCAAGTAAGCTACAATGAGCAGTTCTTC
NA TRBJ1-1 NA TRBV9 CASSPQASFGRTEAFF TGTGCCAGCAGCCCTCAAGCCAGTTTTGGTCGCACTGAAGCTTTCTTT
NA TRBJ1-2 NA TRBV15 CATSRRGSAGRAYGYTF TGTGCCACCAGCAGAAGGGGGTCAGCCGGGAGGGCCTATGGCTACACCTTC
TRBD2 TRBJ2-3 NA TRBV30 CAWSSGGDTDTQYF TGTGCCTGGAGTAGCGGGGGCGACACAGATACGCAGTATTTT
TRBD1 TRBJ2-1 once TRBV11-3 CASSLPRQGVGEQFF TGTGCCAGCAGCTTACCCCGACAGGGGGTGGGTGAGCAGTTCTTC
TRBD1 TRBJ2-1 NA TRBV30 CAWSPGGNEQFF TGTGCCTGGAGCCCAGGGGGCAATGAGCAGTTCTTC
NA TRBJ2-2 NA TRBV6-5 CASRGYNTGELFF TGTGCCAGCAGGGGGTACAACACCGGGGAGCTGTTTTTT
NA TRBJ2-5 NA TRBV7-3 CASSPSGGNQETQYF TGTGCCAGCAGCCCCTCTGGCGGGAACCAAGAGACCCAGTACTTC
TRBD2 TRBJ2-3 NA TRBV29-1 CSVGPSGGDTDTQYF TGCAGCGTGGGGCCTAGCGGGGGGGACACAGATACGCAGTATTTT
TRBD1 TRBJ2-7 NA TRBV7-8 CASSSEGTGGYEQYF TGTGCCAGCAGCTCGGAAGGGACAGGGGGCTACGAGCAGTACTTC
TRBD1 TRBJ1-2 NA TRBV2 CASSEQGDYGYTF TGTGCCAGCAGTGAACAGGGGGATTATGGCTACACCTTC
NA TRBJ2-5 NA TRBV4-3 CASSPGQFQETQYF TGCGCCAGCAGCCCTGGACAGTTCCAAGAGACCCAGTACTTC
TRBD1 TRBJ1-1 NA TRBV7-6 CASSPGQVNTEAFF TGTGCCAGCAGCCCCGGACAGGTGAACACTGAAGCTTTCTTT
NA TRBJ1-4 NA TRBV2 CASLRGATNEKLFF TGTGCCAGCCTGCGAGGGGCAACTAATGAAAAACTGTTTTTT